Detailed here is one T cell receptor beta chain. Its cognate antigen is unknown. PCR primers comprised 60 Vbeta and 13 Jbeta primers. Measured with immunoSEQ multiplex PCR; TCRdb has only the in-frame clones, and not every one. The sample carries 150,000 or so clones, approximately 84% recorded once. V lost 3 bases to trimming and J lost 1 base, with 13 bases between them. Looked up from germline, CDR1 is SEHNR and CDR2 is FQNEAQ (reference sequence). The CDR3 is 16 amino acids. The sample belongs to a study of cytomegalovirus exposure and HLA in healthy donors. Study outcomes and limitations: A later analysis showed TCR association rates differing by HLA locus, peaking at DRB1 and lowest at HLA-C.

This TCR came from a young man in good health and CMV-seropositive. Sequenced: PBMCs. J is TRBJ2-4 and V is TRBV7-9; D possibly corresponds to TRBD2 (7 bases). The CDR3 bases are TGTGCCAGCAGCTTTTTGGGGGGGCTTGCCAAAAACATTCAGTACTTC. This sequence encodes CASSFLGGLAKNIQYF.